Below are 7 T cell receptor beta chains sequenced from a single sample in a study of response to subunit inactivated influenza vaccine (dated by TCRdb to 2016 to 2019). The library was prepared using RT-PCR. Sequenced on an Illumina HiSeq 2500. TCRdb handled the public reads itself, with Q25 trimming in fastp and clone calling in MiXCR, and kept productive beta chains. Rows with a matching CDR3 protein are joined into one entry that keeps the most common DNA and genes. The sample table records hundreds of thousands of distinct CDR3 sequences; around 15% of these occur just once. Less than 9% of the sample belongs to the ten largest clones. The sample consisted of PBMCs from blood, taken roughly 15 days before vaccination. These receptors originate from a man aged 45 to 65 who received an inactivated influenza vaccine. Donor details come from another sample of the same person, matched by shared clones.

V is TRBV5-5 and J is TRBJ2-7; D ambiguous. Per germline, CDR1 SGHKS and CDR2 YYEKEE (reference sequence). V lost 5 bases to trimming and J lost 0 bases, with 12 bases between them. CDR3 length: 14 residues. The CDR3 bases are TGTGCCAGCAGTTTTGATTACAACTCCTACGAGCAGTACTTC. It codes for CASSFDYNSYEQYF.

V is TRBV5-1 and J is TRBJ2-1; 10 bases match TRBD2. V dropped 5 bases and J dropped 6; count of bases not matched to a gene: 11. The germline CDR1 and CDR2 sequences are SGHRS and YFSETQ. This CDR3 spans 16 amino acids. For the CDR3, the DNA is TGCGCCAGCAGTAAGGAAAGGCTAGCGGGAGTCAATGAGCAGTTCTTC. It yields the protein CASSKERLAGVNEQFF.

The chain links TRBV6-2 or TRBV6-3 to TRBJ2-3; D unclear. The germline V and J ends were trimmed by 2 bases and 5 bases, with 11 bases remaining between them. CDR3 size: 14 residues. Germline V gene lookup returns CDR1 MNHEY and CDR2 SVGEGT. The CDR3: CASSYPIARDTQYF. The CDR3 bases are TGTGCCAGCAGTTACCCAATAGCTCGAGATACGCAGTATTTT.

This rearrangement joins TRBV12-3 or TRBV12-4 to TRBJ1-2; TRBD1 matches 9 bases. This CDR3 is 16 amino acids long. V lost 6 bases and J lost 7; bases outside the gene matches: 15. CDR3 residues: CASRPGQGSLLGGYTF. DNA for the CDR3: TGTGCCAGCAGGCCCGGACAGGGGTCCCTACTAGGTGGCTACACCTTC.

This clonotype has more than one count but fewer than ten. The chain recombines TRBV3-1 with TRBJ2-7; possible D gene TRBD2, 5 bases. Deletions cut 1 base from V and 2 bases from J, with 12 bases between. Germline CDR1 and CDR2: LGHDT and YNNKEL (reference sequence). This CDR3 is built from 15 residues. The CDR3: CASSQGPGSTYEQYF. In nucleotides, the CDR3 is TGTGCCAGCAGCCAAGGCCCGGGATCTACCTACGAGCAGTACTTC.

The chain uses TRBV12-3 or TRBV12-4 and TRBJ2-1, with 9 bases matching TRBD1. The CDR3 loop spans 15 amino acids. V lost 5 bases and J lost 5; bases outside the gene matches: 7. The CDR3 region is CASSITGTGNNEQFF. The DNA for the CDR3 is TGTGCCAGCAGTATCACCGGGACAGGGAACAATGAGCAGTTCTTC.

The chain has TRBV5-5 and TRBJ2-7, with TRBD1 matching over 9 bases. Germline CDR1 and CDR2: SGHKS and YYEKEE (reference sequence). The CDR3 spans 15 residues. V was clipped by 4 bases and J by 0 bases; unmatched bases: 5. CDR3 loop: CASSTRDRVSYEQYF. The DNA for the CDR3 is TGTGCCAGCAGCACCCGGGACAGGGTCTCCTACGAGCAGTACTTC. The full variable domain, with the rest looked up from reference TRBV5-5 and TRBJ2-7, is DAGVTQSPTHLIKTRGQQVTLRCSPISGHKSVSWYQQVLGQGPQFIFQYYEKEERGRGNFPDRFSARQFPNYSSELNVNALLLGDSALYLCASSTRDRVSYEQYFGPGTRLTVT.